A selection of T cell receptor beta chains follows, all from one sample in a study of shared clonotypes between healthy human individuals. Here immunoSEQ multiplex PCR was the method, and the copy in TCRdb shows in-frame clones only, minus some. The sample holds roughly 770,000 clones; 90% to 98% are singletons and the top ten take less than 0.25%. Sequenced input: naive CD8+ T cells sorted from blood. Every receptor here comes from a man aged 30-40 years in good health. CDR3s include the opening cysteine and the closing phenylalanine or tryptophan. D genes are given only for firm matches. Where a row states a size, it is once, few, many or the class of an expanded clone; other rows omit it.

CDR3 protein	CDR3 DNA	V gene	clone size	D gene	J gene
CASSPPAGSYNEQFF	TGTGCCAGCAGCCCCCCAGCAGGCTCCTACAATGAGCAGTTCTTC	TRBV9	once	-	TRBJ2-1
CAIKITSAQETQYF	TGTGCCATCAAAATAACTAGCGCTCAAGAGACCCAGTACTTC	TRBV2	-	TRBD2	TRBJ2-5
CASSQGLAANEQFF	TGCGCCAGCAGCCAGGGACTAGCGGCCAATGAGCAGTTCTTC	TRBV5-1	-	TRBD2	TRBJ2-1
CSVEGLQETQYF	TGCAGCGTTGAAGGCCTCCAAGAGACCCAGTACTTC	TRBV29-1	once	-	TRBJ2-5
CASSSLGGAVHEQYF	TGTGCCAGTAGTTCCTTAGGGGGCGCAGTACACGAGCAGTACTTC	TRBV19	-	TRBD1	TRBJ2-7
CASQTGTYNEQFF	TGTGCCTCCCAAACGGGTACCTACAATGAGCAGTTCTTC	TRBV10-3	once	-	TRBJ2-1
CASTPTGVNYGYTF	TGTGCCAGTACCCCGACAGGGGTCAACTATGGCTACACCTTC	TRBV19	once	TRBD1	TRBJ1-2
CASSSGNNNEQFF	TGTGCCAGCAGCTCGGGGAATAACAATGAGCAGTTCTTC	TRBV7-2	-	-	TRBJ2-1
CASSFNEGQGAREQYF	TGTGCCAGCAGTTTTAACGAGGGACAGGGGGCCAGGGAGCAGTACTTC	TRBV27	-	TRBD1	TRBJ2-7
CASRPPREGINQPQHF	TGTGCCAGCAGGCCCCCGAGGGAGGGTATCAATCAGCCCCAGCATTTT	TRBV9	-	-	TRBJ1-5
CASSEEGGLGETQYF	TGTGCCAGCAGTGAGGAGGGGGGGTTAGGTGAGACCCAGTACTTC	TRBV2	once	-	TRBJ2-5
CASTSRGFNYEQYF	TGTGCCAGCACCTCTCGTGGTTTCAACTACGAGCAGTACTTC	TRBV27	-	-	TRBJ2-7
CASSQLVAESNTGELFF	TGCGCCAGCAGCCAACTCGTAGCGGAATCGAACACCGGGGAGCTGTTTTTT	TRBV4-1	-	-	TRBJ2-2
CASSEEGYSNQPQHF	TGTGCCAGCAGTGAAGAGGGGTATAGCAATCAGCCCCAGCATTTT	TRBV2	-	-	TRBJ1-5
CASSIELENTGELFF	TGTGCCAGTAGTATTGAACTTGAGAACACCGGGGAGCTGTTTTTT	TRBV19	-	-	TRBJ2-2
CASSYSSGGNQPQHF	TGTGCCAGCAGTTACTCATCAGGCGGCAATCAGCCCCAGCATTTT	TRBV6-5	-	-	TRBJ1-5
CASSWVGDGYEQYF	TGCGCCAGCAGCTGGGTAGGGGACGGGTACGAGCAGTACTTC	TRBV5-1	-	-	TRBJ2-7
CASSWTSGSSPDTQYF	TGTGCCAGCAGCTGGACTAGCGGGAGTTCACCAGATACGCAGTATTTT	TRBV7-9	-	TRBD2	TRBJ2-3
CATSREETGGNQPQHF	TGTGCCACCAGCAGAGAGGAGACAGGAGGAAATCAGCCCCAGCATTTT	TRBV15	-	-	TRBJ1-5
CASSLQGGNQPQHF	TGTGCCAGTAGCCTACAGGGGGGCAATCAGCCCCAGCATTTT	TRBV19	-	TRBD1	TRBJ1-5
CASSSSIFGGGYTIYF	TGTGCCAGCAGCTCCTCTATTTTCGGAGGCGGATACACCATATATTTT	TRBV11-2	-	-	TRBJ1-3
CASSSVRDRGLLSSTEAFF	TGTGCCAGCAGCTCCGTCCGGGACAGGGGGCTTCTTTCGTCCACTGAAGCTTTCTTT	TRBV5-6	-	TRBD1	TRBJ1-1
CASSVAEGGGDNTGELFF	TGTGCCAGCAGCGTAGCGGAGGGGGGCGGGGACAACACCGGGGAGCTGTTTTTT	TRBV9	-	-	TRBJ2-2
CASSFTALNEQFF	TGTGCCAGCAGTTTCACAGCTTTGAATGAGCAGTTCTTC	TRBV27	-	-	TRBJ2-1
CASSLMTGGVEQYF	TGTGCCAGCAGTTTAATGACAGGGGGGGTCGAGCAGTACTTC	TRBV27	-	TRBD1	TRBJ2-7
CASSLNDPTGELFF	TGTGCTAGCAGCCTCAACGACCCCACCGGGGAGCTGTTTTTT	TRBV7-7	few	-	TRBJ2-2
CASSQGRGRVNNEQFF	TGTGCCAGCAGCCAAGGACGAGGGAGGGTCAACAATGAGCAGTTCTTC	TRBV14	-	TRBD2	TRBJ2-1
CASSTQKARGRDEQYF	TGTGCCAGCAGCACACAAAAAGCCAGGGGGCGGGACGAGCAGTACTTC	TRBV13	-	TRBD1	TRBJ2-7
CASSPELDTAGEQYF	TGTGCCAGCAGTCCGGAACTAGATACCGCGGGGGAGCAGTACTTC	TRBV28	-	-	TRBJ2-7
CASRPPGREVKQYF	TGTGCCAGCAGACCGCCGGGCCGTGAGGTAAAGCAGTACTTC	TRBV7-9	-	-	TRBJ2-7
CASSGEDREETQYF	TGTGCCAGCAGCGGGGAGGACAGGGAAGAGACCCAGTACTTC	TRBV9	-	TRBD1	TRBJ2-5
CASSLGTGSNQPQHF	TGTGCCAGCAGCTTGGGGACAGGGAGCAATCAGCCCCAGCATTTT	TRBV27	-	TRBD1	TRBJ1-5
CASSPRDRGQETQYF	TGTGCCAGCTCCCCTAGGGACAGGGGCCAAGAGACCCAGTACTTC	TRBV18	-	TRBD1	TRBJ2-5
CASRRTGDNTGELFF	TGTGCCAGCAGGCGGACAGGGGATAACACCGGGGAGCTGTTTTTT	TRBV2	-	TRBD1	TRBJ2-2
CASSLGARAYEQYF	TGTGCCAGCAGCTTAGGGGCCCGGGCCTACGAGCAGTACTTC	TRBV7-6	once	-	TRBJ2-7